The next 5 T cell receptor beta chains were all read from a single sample in a study of blood T cell repertoires in COVID-19. Assay: immunoSEQ multiplex PCR; the TCRdb copy retains only in-frame clones and omits some. Of 150,000 to 200,000 clones in the sample, under 85% are singletons; the top ten hold over 6%. The source material was peripheral blood. These receptors all come from an older woman with COVID-19, enrolled during active disease.

The chain employs TRBV5-1 and TRBJ1-4; D is unresolved. V was trimmed by 6 bases and J by 8 bases, leaving 14 bases between them. Germline CDR1 SGHRS, CDR2 YFSETQ. There are 13 residues in the CDR3. This CDR3 is CASKEVGSEKLFF. CDR3 bases: TGCGCCAGCAAGGAGGTTGGGTCAGAAAAACTGTTTTTT.

The chain recombines TRBV18 with TRBJ2-7; no reliable D call. The CDR3 is 13 amino acids. Trimming stripped 3 bases from V and 1 base from J, with 7 bases between. Germline V CDR1 and CDR2: KGHSH, LQKENI. CDR3 protein: CASSPRVSYEQYF. For the CDR3, the DNA is TGTGCCAGCTCACCCCGGGTTTCCTACGAGCAGTACTTC.

The CDR3 is CASSSPGQGGEKLFF. CDR3 sequence (DNA): TGTGCCAGCAGCTCCCCGGGACAGGGAGGCGAAAAACTGTTTTTT. The chain recombines TRBV7-6 with TRBJ1-4; 9 bases are a match to TRBD1. The CDR3 consists of 15 residues. V shed 4 bases, J shed 8 bases, and the junction held 8 bases outside the gene matches. Germline-derived CDR1 and CDR2 are SGHVS and FNYEAQ.

CDR3: CASSPYRTINEKLFF. CDR3 DNA sequence: TGTGCCAGCAGCCCCTACAGGACTATTAATGAAAAACTGTTTTTT. V and J are TRBV7-7 and TRBJ1-4, with D possibly TRBD1 on 5 matching bases. The V end was cut by 5 bases, the J end by 4 bases, with 14 bases between. The CDR3 length is 15 residues. Germline CDR1 and CDR2: SSHAT and FNYEAQ (reference sequence).

This clone was seen once. The rearrangement joins TRBV15 to TRBJ2-1; tentative D call: TRBD2 (5 bases). Germline CDR1 reads LNHNV; CDR2 reads YYDKDF (reference sequence). Trimming pared 1 base from V and 3 bases from J, leaving 25 bases between. The CDR3 has 20 amino acids. CDR3 loop: CATSRGTSGTSLSNYNEQFF. Written as DNA, the CDR3 is TGTGCCACCAGCAGAGGTACCAGCGGAACCAGTTTATCGAACTACAATGAGCAGTTCTTC.